The 3 T cell receptor beta chains listed next were all sequenced from one sample in a study of T cell responses to AZD1222 COVID-19 vaccine. Profiled with immunoSEQ multiplex PCR; TCRdb holds only in-frame clones, not every one. The data hold roughly 140,000 clones, with approximately 92% observed a single time. The sample here was peripheral blood, taken on day 0 of AZD1222 vaccination. Source of these receptors: an adult in good health.

The chain uses TRBV14 and TRBJ1-1; a weak D match, TRBD1 (6 bases). The CDR3 covers 12 residues. CDR1 is SGHDN and CDR2 is FVKESK in the germline V gene. V gave up 6 bases and J gave up 8 bases, with 13 bases separating them. The CDR3 is CASSQGFIEAFF. The CDR3 bases are TGTGCCAGCAGTCAGGGGTTTATAGAAGCTTTCTTT.

The rearrangement joins TRBV30 to TRBJ2-7; 12 bases line up with TRBD2. The CDR3 totals 14 residues. Germline V CDR1 and CDR2: GTSNPN, SVGIG (reference sequence). With V trimmed by 2 bases and J by 8 bases, 7 bases remained unmatched. The CDR3 spells CAWSISSGGGKQYF. DNA of the CDR3: TGTGCCTGGAGTATCTCTAGCGGGGGGGGAAAGCAGTACTTC.

This chain connects TRBV2 to TRBJ1-6; D not certain. CDR1 SNHLY and CDR2 FYNNEI come from the germline V gene. The V end was cut by 8 bases, the J end by 6 bases, with 14 bases between. The CDR3 totals 14 residues. The CDR3 DNA reads as TGTGCCAGCGTCCGAGAACGCCCTAATTCACCCCTCCACTTT. As protein: CASVRERPNSPLHF.